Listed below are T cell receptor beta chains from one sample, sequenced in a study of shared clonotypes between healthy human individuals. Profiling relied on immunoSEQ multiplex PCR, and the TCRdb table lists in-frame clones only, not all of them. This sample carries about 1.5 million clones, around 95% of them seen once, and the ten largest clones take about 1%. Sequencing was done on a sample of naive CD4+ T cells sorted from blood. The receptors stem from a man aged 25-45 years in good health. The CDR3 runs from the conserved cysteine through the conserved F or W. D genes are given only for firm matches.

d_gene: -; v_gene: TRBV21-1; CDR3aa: CAITGTGVYEQYF
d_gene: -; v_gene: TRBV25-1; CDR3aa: CASALGSYSNQPQHF
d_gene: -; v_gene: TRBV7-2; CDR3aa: CASSLSPGPSYEQYF
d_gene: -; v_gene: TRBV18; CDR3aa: CASSHGSEQFF
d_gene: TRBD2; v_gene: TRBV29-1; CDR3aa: CSVAPGLAEYEQYF
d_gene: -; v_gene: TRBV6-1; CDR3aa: CASSEFYSNQPQHF
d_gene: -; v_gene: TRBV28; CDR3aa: CFSGSGNQPQHF
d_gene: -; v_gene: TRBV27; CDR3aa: CASARVRAEKLFF
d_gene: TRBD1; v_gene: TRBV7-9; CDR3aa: CASSSGGRNTEAFF
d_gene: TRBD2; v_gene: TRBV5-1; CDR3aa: CASSYSGMVETQYF
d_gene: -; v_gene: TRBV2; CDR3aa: CASSASVGETEAFF
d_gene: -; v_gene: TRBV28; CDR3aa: CASSLISPHEQFF
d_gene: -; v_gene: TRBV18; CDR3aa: CASSPEGSYNEQFF
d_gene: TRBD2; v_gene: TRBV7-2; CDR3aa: CASSSRLAGNYEQYF
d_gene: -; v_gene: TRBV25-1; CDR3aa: CASSTMDTQYF
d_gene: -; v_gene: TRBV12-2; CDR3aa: CASRGSRPAYEQYF
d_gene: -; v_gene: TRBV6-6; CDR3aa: CASIQGPEAFF
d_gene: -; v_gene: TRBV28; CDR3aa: CASSLPTVAFF
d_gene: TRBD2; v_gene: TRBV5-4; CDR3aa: CASSLGLAGGFYEQYF
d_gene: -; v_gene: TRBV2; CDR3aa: CASSPPGTYSNQPQHF
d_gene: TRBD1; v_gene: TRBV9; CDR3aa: CASSETGFTDTQYF
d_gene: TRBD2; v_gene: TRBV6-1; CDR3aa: CASRGLDPRWEQFF
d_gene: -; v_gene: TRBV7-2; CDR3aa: CASSLAGTELEKLFF
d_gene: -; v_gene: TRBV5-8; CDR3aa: CATAYRAPYEQYF